This T cell receptor beta chain is drawn from a study of T-cell memory formation after mild COVID-19. Overall study results and limits: That cross-reactive memory joined was suggested by some responding clones appearing in pre-infection memory. Second-wave clones with a day 37 peak had unconfirmed SARS-CoV-2 specificity. The main location of contracting CD4+ clones was CM and EM, and that of contracting CD8+ clones was EMRA.

The CDR3 is made up of 14 amino acids. Germline CDR1 is SEHNR and CDR2 is FQNEAQ (reference sequence). Amplification by 5'RACE using constant-segment primers produced TCR alpha and TCR beta cDNA libraries that carried sample barcodes and UMIs. MiXCR was run by TCRdb on the 5' RACE reads, yielding one entry per CDR3 protein. Seen here are approximately 150,000 distinct CDR3 sequences, around 13% observed once, and the top ten hold around an eighth. To note about this clonotype: Its antigen is undetermined. One junction end disagrees with the germline gene, perhaps due to a read error.

The specimen was PBMCs or a T cell subset sorted from them (not recorded which). This receptor was taken from an adult woman who had mild COVID-19 (a few samples of this study predate the infection). Cell type and time point are not known. The chain links TRBV7-9 to TRBJ1-1, with a possible D match to TRBD1 (6 bases). The CDR3 coding sequence is TGTGCCAGCAGATTAGGGGGATGGAACACTGAAGCTTTCTTT. This gives the protein CASRLGGWNTEAFF.